The 10 T cell receptor beta chains below come from one sample, sequenced in a study of identical twins. TCRdb analysed the 5' RACE reads with MiXCR anew, one entry per CDR3 protein. Of 150,000 or so distinct CDR3 sequences listed, around 3.5% are singletons. Sequenced input: memory T cells sorted from blood. The source of these receptors is a man between 18 and 35 years old in good health.

This clonotype came up many times. This chain uses TRBV4-2 with TRBJ2-3, with D perhaps TRBD1 (5 bases). The germline V and J ends were trimmed by 4 bases and 3 bases, with 17 bases remaining between them. Germline lookup yields CDR1 LGHNA and CDR2 YNFKEQ. This CDR3 contains 16 residues. The CDR3 spells CASSRNSPGQTDTQYF. DNA for the CDR3: TGTGCCAGCAGCCGAAATAGCCCAGGGCAGACAGATACGCAGTATTTT.

The chain is built from TRBV4-2 and TRBJ2-1, with 12 bases lining up with TRBD2. V lost 3 bases and J lost 4; bases outside the gene matches: 7. The CDR3 is made up of 17 amino acids. Per germline, CDR1 LGHNA and CDR2 YNFKEQ. The CDR3 loop is CASSQVGLAGTYNEQFF. CDR3 sequence (DNA): TGTGCCAGCAGCCAGGTCGGACTAGCGGGGACATACAATGAGCAGTTCTTC.

This clonotype appeared many times. This sequence joins TRBV15 and TRBJ2-1; D remains ambiguous. This CDR3 has 17 amino acids. The V gene's germline CDR1 is LNHNV and CDR2 YYDKDF (reference sequence). Trimming cost V 1 base and J 3 bases, with 16 bases left between them. The CDR3, as DNA: TGTGCCACCAGCAGAGCATCATCCGGCCCGTTCTACAATGAGCAGTTCTTC. This sequence encodes CATSRASSGPFYNEQFF.

The sample holds many counts of this clonotype. The gene calls are TRBV12-3 or TRBV12-4 and TRBJ1-1; 7 bases agree with TRBD1. Trimming removed 5 bases from V and 5 bases from J; junction bases left unmatched: 11. The CDR3 extends over 15 amino acids. CDR3 loop: CASSPRGWKRTEAFF. As DNA, the CDR3 is TGTGCCAGCAGTCCCAGGGGGTGGAAGAGGACTGAAGCTTTCTTT.

The chain couples TRBV5-1 to TRBJ2-7, with 9 bases fitting TRBD1. The CDR3 has 15 residues. The germline gives CDR1 SGHRS, CDR2 YFSETQ. The V gene end was trimmed by 3 bases and the J gene end by 3 bases; junction bases not matched to a gene: 7. CDR3 nucleotides: TGCGCCAGCAGCTGGGGGACAGGGATTCGCTACGAGCAGTACGTC. Translated, it gives CASSWGTGIRYEQYV.

This clonotype appeared many times. The chain links TRBV5-8 to TRBJ1-1, with a weak D call TRBD1 (5 bases). Between the trimmed V and J ends, which lost 3 bases and 1 base, there was a span of 7 bases. Germline assignment: CDR1 SGHTS and CDR2 YDEGEE. The CDR3 contains 13 residues. CDR3: CASSYGTNTEAFF. The CDR3 nucleotides are TGTGCCAGCAGCTATGGGACGAACACTGAAGCTTTCTTT.

The chain links TRBV19 to TRBJ2-6, with 10 positions matching TRBD1. CDR3 size: 15 residues. The V gene end was trimmed by 9 bases and the J gene end by 3 bases; junction bases not matched to a gene: 5. CDR1 and CDR2 from the germline V gene are LNHDA and SQIVND (reference sequence). Written as DNA, the CDR3 is TGTGCCAGCCGGGACAGGGGTCGTGGGGCCAACGTCCTGACTTTC. Its protein is CASRDRGRGANVLTF.

This clonotype was picked up many times. The gene calls are TRBV7-8 and TRBJ2-5; D is undetermined. Trimming removed 3 bases from V and 1 base from J, with 9 bases in between. There are 14 residues in the CDR3. Germline V gives CDR1 SGHVS, CDR2 FQNEAQ. The CDR3 is CASSFTGLQETQYF. CDR3 bases: TGTGCCAGCAGCTTTACGGGCCTCCAAGAGACCCAGTACTTC.

This clonotype was seen repeatedly, ten times or more. V usage is TRBV25-1 and J usage is TRBJ2-3; 8 bases match TRBD2. There are 14 residues in the CDR3. Trimming removed 6 bases from V and 5 bases from J; junction bases left unmatched: 7. CDR1 is MGHDK, CDR2 SYGVNS, per germline. CDR3 nucleotide sequence: TGTGCCAGCAGCCGAGCGGGAGTGTTAGATACGCAGTATTTT. Protein sequence: CASSRAGVLDTQYF.

This clonotype was picked up many times. The rearrangement links TRBV29-1 to TRBJ1-1; a possible D gene is TRBD1 (5 bases). Germline loops: CDR1 SQVTM, CDR2 ANQGSEA. V gave up 3 bases and J gave up 1 base, with 6 bases separating them. This CDR3 has 12 amino acids. CDR3 coding DNA: TGCAGCGTTGACGGGACGAACACTGAAGCTTTCTTT. It yields the protein CSVDGTNTEAFF.